The 5 T cell receptor beta chains reported below all come from one sample, sequenced in a study of shared clonotypes between healthy human individuals. Libraries were prepared by immunoSEQ multiplex PCR; TCRdb keeps only in-frame clonotypes and omits some of them. The profile covers some 2.1 million clones, with about 94% appearing a single time and roughly 1% taken by the ten largest. The naive CD8 subset, CD45RO-negative cells positively selected for CCR7, excluded terminally differentiated effector memory CD45RA+ cells. Sequenced input: naive CD8+ T cells sorted from blood. The source is a man younger than 30 in good health.

The chain carries TRBV4-1 and TRBJ2-3; D remains unclear. The V end was cut by 0 bases, the J end by 4 bases, with 8 bases between. The CDR3 has 14 amino acids. CDR1 is MGHRA, CDR2 YSYEKL, per germline. The CDR3 here is CASSQELYADTQYF. As DNA, the CDR3 is TGCGCCAGCAGCCAAGAACTCTACGCAGATACGCAGTATTTT.

The V and J genes are TRBV18 and TRBJ2-4; a weak D match, TRBD1 (6 bases). Trimming removed 0 bases at V and 5 bases at J, with 11 bases between. Per the germline V gene, CDR1 is KGHSH and CDR2 is LQKENI. The CDR3 contains 15 residues. The CDR3 sequence is CASSPPGRGQNIQYF. CDR3 DNA: TGTGCCAGCTCACCACCCGGCAGGGGACAAAACATTCAGTACTTC.

The J gene is TRBJ2-7, the V gene TRBV4-1; D is unresolved. Trimming pared 1 base from V and 2 bases from J, leaving 15 bases between. CDR1 and CDR2 (germline): MGHRA, YSYEKL. The CDR3 spans 16 residues. The CDR3 DNA reads as TGCGCCAGCAGCCAAGTAGGTGGGATTATCCCCTACGAGCAGTACTTC. As protein: CASSQVGGIIPYEQYF.

V and J are TRBV6-5 and TRBJ2-7; unclear D gene. The germline gives CDR1 MNHEY, CDR2 SVGAGI. The CDR3 length is 12 residues. V dropped 5 bases and J dropped 2 bases, with 7 bases sitting between them. DNA of the CDR3: TGTGCCAGCAGTCCACCAACCTACGAGCAGTACTTC. This sequence encodes CASSPPTYEQYF.

This clone was recorded only once. The chain combines TRBV5-4 with TRBJ1-2, with a weak D call TRBD1 (5 bases). The germline CDR1 and CDR2 sequences are SGHNT and YYREEE (reference sequence). Trimming shortened V by 3 bases and J by 5 bases, and 14 bases separated the two germline ends. The CDR3 has 14 amino acids. The CDR3 loop reads CASSSGQGWYGYTF. The CDR3, as DNA: TGTGCCAGCAGCTCGGGTCAGGGTTGGTATGGCTACACCTTC.